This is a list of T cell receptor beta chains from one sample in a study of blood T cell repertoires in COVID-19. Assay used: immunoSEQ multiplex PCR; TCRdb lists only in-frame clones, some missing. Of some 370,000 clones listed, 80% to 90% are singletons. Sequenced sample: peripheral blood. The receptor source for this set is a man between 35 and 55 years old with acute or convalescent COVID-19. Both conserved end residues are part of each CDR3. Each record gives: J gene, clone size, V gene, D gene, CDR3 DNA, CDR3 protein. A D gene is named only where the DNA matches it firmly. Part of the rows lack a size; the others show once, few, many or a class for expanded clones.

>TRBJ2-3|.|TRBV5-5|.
TGTGCCAGCAGCTTGGCCGGGCCCAGGGGTACGTATTTT
CASSLAGPRGTYF
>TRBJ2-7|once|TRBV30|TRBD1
TGTGCCTGGAGGGGGACAGGGAGCTCCTACGAGCAGTACTTC
CAWRGTGSSYEQYF
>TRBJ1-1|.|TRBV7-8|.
TGTGCCAGCAGCTTAGGGGGGCTAGAAACTTCTGAAGCTTTCTTT
CASSLGGLETSEAFF
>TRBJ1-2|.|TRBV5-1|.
TGCGCCAGCAGCTTGGTTACGACCTCGGGCTATGGCTACACCTTC
CASSLVTTSGYGYTF
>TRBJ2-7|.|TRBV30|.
TGTGCCTGGAGTGATGCGAGGTACGGAGAGCAGTACTTC
CAWSDARYGEQYF
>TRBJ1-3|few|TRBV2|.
TGTGCCAGCAGTGAATACAGCGGCTCTGGAAACACCATATATTTT
CASSEYSGSGNTIYF
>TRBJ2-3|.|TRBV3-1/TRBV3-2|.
TGTGCCAGCAGCCAACCTTCCACAGATACGCAGTATTTT
CASSQPSTDTQYF
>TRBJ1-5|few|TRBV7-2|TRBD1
TGTGCCAGCAGCCGGGACAGCGCTAATCAGCCCCAGCATTTT
CASSRDSANQPQHF
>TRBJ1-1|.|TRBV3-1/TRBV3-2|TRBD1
TGTGCCAGCAGCCACCGGGACAGGGGAGGGACTGAAGCTTTCTTT
CASSHRDRGGTEAFF
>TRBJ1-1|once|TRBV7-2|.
TGTGCCAGCAGCTTAGCGGGCCGGGCTTTCTTT
CASSLAGRAFF
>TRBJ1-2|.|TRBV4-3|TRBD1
TGCGCCAGCAGCCAAGGATCGGGACAGGACTTTCTCTATGGCTACACCTTC
CASSQGSGQDFLYGYTF
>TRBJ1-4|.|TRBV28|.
TGTGCCAGCAGTAGCTATACAGAGGGTAATGAAAAACTGTTTTTT
CASSSYTEGNEKLFF
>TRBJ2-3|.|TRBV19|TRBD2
TGTGCCAGTAGTATGGCGGGGGGAAGAGGAGATACGCAGTATTTT
CASSMAGGRGDTQYF
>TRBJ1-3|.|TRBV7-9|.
TGTGCCAGCAGCCACGGACAAAGCTCTGGAAACACCATATATTTT
CASSHGQSSGNTIYF
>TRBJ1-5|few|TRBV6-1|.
TGTGCCAGCAGTGAAATTGTGCAGGGGCACGGCCCCCAGCATTTT
CASSEIVQGHGPQHF
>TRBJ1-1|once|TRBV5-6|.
TGTGCCAGCAGCTTGGGCATATCAGGCACTGAAGCTTTCTTT
CASSLGISGTEAFF
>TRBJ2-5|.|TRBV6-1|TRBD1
TGTGCCAGCAGTGAAGCGGTACAGGGGCGGACCCAGTACTTC
CASSEAVQGRTQYF
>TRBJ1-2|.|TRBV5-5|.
TGTGCCAGCAGCCTGACAGGCTATGGCTACACCTTC
CASSLTGYGYTF
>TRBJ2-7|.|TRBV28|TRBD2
TGTGCCAGCAGCTTTAGCGGGGTGGATGGCTACGAGCAGTACTTC
CASSFSGVDGYEQYF
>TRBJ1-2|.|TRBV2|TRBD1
TGTGCCAGCGAGGCAGGGGGCCGGGGCTATGGCTACACCTTC
CASEAGGRGYGYTF
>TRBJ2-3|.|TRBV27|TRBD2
TGTGCCAGCAGTTTAATTAGCGGGGGAACGGATACGCAGTATTTT
CASSLISGGTDTQYF
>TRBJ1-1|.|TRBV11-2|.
TGTGCCAGCAGAGATCTTGGAGGGCGAGCTTTCTTT
CASRDLGGRAFF
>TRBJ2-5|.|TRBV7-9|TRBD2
TGTGCCAGCAGCTTAACGACTAGCGGGGGTGTCGGAGAGACCCAGTACTTC
CASSLTTSGGVGETQYF
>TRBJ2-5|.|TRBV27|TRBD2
TGTGCCAGCAGACGGGGGGGCGAAGAGACCCAGTACTTC
CASRRGGEETQYF
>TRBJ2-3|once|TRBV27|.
TGTGCCAGCAGTTTCGGGGTTAGGGGCACAGATACGCAGTATTTT
CASSFGVRGTDTQYF
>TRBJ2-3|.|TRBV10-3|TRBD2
TGTGCCATCAGTGGGACTAGCGGGATAGTGGATACGCAGTATTTT
CAISGTSGIVDTQYF
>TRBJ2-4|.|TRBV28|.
TGTGCCAGCAGTTTTAAAGGGGTTACAGCCAAAAACATTCAGTACTTC
CASSFKGVTAKNIQYF
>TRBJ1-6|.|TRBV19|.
TGTGCCAGTAGTACACGAGAGGACAGAGTTTATAATTCACCCCTCCACTTT
CASSTREDRVYNSPLHF
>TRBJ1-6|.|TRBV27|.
TGTGCCAGCAGTTTATATCCGAGCTCCTATAATTCACCCCTCCACTTT
CASSLYPSSYNSPLHF
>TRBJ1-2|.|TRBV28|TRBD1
TGTGCGACAGGGTCTAACTATGGCTACACCTTC
CATGSNYGYTF
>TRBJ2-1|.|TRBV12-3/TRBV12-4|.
TGTGCCAGCAGTGGCTCTAGCACTGAGCAGTTCTTC
CASSGSSTEQFF
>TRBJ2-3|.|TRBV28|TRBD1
TGTGCCAGCAGTCCAGACAGGGGGCGCCCCACAGATACGCAGTATTTT
CASSPDRGRPTDTQYF
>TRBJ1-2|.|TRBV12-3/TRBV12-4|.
TGTGCCAGCACGCAGCGGGGGTGGTATGGCTACACCTTC
CASTQRGWYGYTF
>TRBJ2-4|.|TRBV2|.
TGTGCCAGCAGTGAAGCGCTTGGGGCAGGGGTGGAAGACATTCAGTACTTC
CASSEALGAGVEDIQYF
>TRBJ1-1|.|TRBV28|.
TGTGCCAGCAGAGCTCTTCTGCCGGGGGGCGCGGACACTGAAGCTTTCTTT
CASRALLPGGADTEAFF
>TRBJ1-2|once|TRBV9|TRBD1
TGTGCCAGCAGCGTAGGGGACAGTCGATCAGGTGGCTACACCTTC
CASSVGDSRSGGYTF
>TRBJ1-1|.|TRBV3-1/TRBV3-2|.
TGTGCCAGCAGCCAAGAGGGCTTGGTTGGGGCTGGCACTGAAGCTTTCTTT
CASSQEGLVGAGTEAFF
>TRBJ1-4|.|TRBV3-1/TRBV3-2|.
TGTGCCAGCAGCCAAGATCGGACTCGGGGTGAAAAACTGTTTTTT
CASSQDRTRGEKLFF
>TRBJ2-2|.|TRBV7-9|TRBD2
TGTGCCAGCAGGCCCGGGACTAGCGGGATTAGGACCGGGGAGCTGTTTTTT
CASRPGTSGIRTGELFF
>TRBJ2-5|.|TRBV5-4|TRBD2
TGTGCCAGCAAGGGGGGACTAGCGGGTTCCGAGGCCCAGTACTTC
CASKGGLAGSEAQYF
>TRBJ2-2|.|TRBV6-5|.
TGTGCCAGCAGTTATGGCAGGTTATTAACCGGGGAGCTGTTTTTT
CASSYGRLLTGELFF
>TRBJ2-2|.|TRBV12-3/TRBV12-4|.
TGTGCCACCACCAGCACCGGGGAGCTGTTTTTT
CATTSTGELFF
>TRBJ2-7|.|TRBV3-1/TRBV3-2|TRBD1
TGTGCCAGCAGCCATTTGGGACAGGGTCCCTTCTACGAGCAGTACTTC
CASSHLGQGPFYEQYF
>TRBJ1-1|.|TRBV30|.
TGTGCCTGGAGATCGGACAGGAACACTGAAGCTTTCTTT
CAWRSDRNTEAFF
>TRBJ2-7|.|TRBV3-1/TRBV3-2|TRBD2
TGTGCCAGCAGCCCTATAGCGGGAGGAAGGGAGCAGTACTTC
CASSPIAGGREQYF
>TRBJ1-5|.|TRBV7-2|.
TGTGCCAGCAGCGTCGGGGGATTCAATCAGCCCCAGCATTTT
CASSVGGFNQPQHF
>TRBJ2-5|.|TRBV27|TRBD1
TGTGCCAGCAGTTTAGCCAGGGGGCCGCTAGCGACCCAGTACTTC
CASSLARGPLATQYF
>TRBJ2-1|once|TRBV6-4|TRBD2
TGTGCCAGCAGTGACCGGACTAGCGGGAAAGTCCGAAATGAGCAGTTCTTC
CASSDRTSGKVRNEQFF
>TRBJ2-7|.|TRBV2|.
TGTGCCAGCAGACTCCAGAGGTTCTACGAGCAGTACTTC
CASRLQRFYEQYF
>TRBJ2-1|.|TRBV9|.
TGTGCCAGCAGCTCCCACAGGGCGAGGGGGAACAATGAGCAGTTCTTC
CASSSHRARGNNEQFF
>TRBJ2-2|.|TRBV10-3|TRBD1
TGTGCCATCAAGAGACAGGGGGACACCGGGGAGCTGTTTTTT
CAIKRQGDTGELFF
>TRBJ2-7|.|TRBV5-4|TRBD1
TGTGCCAGCAGCTTGGTACAGGGGACCGAGCAGTACTTC
CASSLVQGTEQYF